These 26 T cell receptor beta chains originate from one sample sequenced in a study of blood T cell repertoires in COVID-19. Some clones are missing from TCRdb's copy, which holds only in-frame ones; the method was immunoSEQ multiplex PCR. The sample shows some 25,000 clones, around 90% of them seen only once. The source material was peripheral blood. These TCRs come from a human donor in a cohort sampled during active COVID-19.

The rearrangement joins TRBV19 to TRBJ2-7, with TRBD2 as a possible D gene (5 bases). V was cut by 6 bases and J by 4 bases, with 10 bases left in between. CDR3 length: 12 residues. The germline V gene encodes CDR1 LNHDA and CDR2 SQIVND (reference sequence). CDR3 in amino acids: CASSPTGYEQYF. The CDR3 nucleotides read TGTGCCAGTAGCCCGACGGGATACGAGCAGTACTTC. The full variable domain, completed using reference TRBV19 and TRBJ2-7, is DGGITQSPKYLFRKEGQNVTLSCEQNLNHDAMYWYRQDPGQGLRLIYYSQIVNDFQKGDIAEGYSVSREKKESFPLTVTSAQKNPTAFYLCASSPTGYEQYFGPGTRLTVT.

The J gene is TRBJ2-7, the V gene TRBV7-2; TRBD2 is a possible D gene (6 bases). The CDR3 spans 15 residues. Germline V CDR1 and CDR2: SGHTA, FQGNSA. Trimming shortened V by 6 bases and J by 0 bases, and 15 bases separated the two germline ends. The CDR3 loop reads CASRRDSTNSYEQYF. CDR3 DNA sequence: TGTGCCAGCAGACGGGACTCGACGAACTCCTACGAGCAGTACTTC.

This rearrangement joins TRBV5-6 to TRBJ1-1, with 7 positions matching TRBD1. The CDR3 runs 16 residues. J lost 6 bases, V lost 0 bases, and 11 bases had no gene match. Germline loops: CDR1 SGHDT, CDR2 YYEEEE. CDR3 in amino acids: CASSLGKTGLKAEAFF. The CDR3, as DNA: TGTGCCAGCAGCTTGGGTAAGACAGGGTTAAAGGCTGAAGCTTTCTTT.

The chain has TRBV5-4 and TRBJ2-4; D is perhaps TRBD1 (6 bases). This CDR3 spans 16 amino acids. Germline-derived CDR1 and CDR2 are SGHNT and YYREEE (reference sequence). V gave up 4 bases and J gave up 8 bases, with 22 bases separating them. The CDR3 protein is CASSTQTGGVGDIQYF. CDR3 DNA: TGTGCCAGCAGCACCCAGACAGGAGGAGTTGGAGACATTCAGTACTTC.

The chain joins TRBV6-4 to TRBJ2-1, with 8 bases matching TRBD1. V lost 6 bases, J lost 4 bases, and 8 bases stayed unmatched. This CDR3 region has 15 residues. The germline CDR1 and CDR2 sequences are MRHNA and SNTAGT. In nucleotides, the CDR3 is TGTGCCAGCAGCAAACAGGGGGGTTTTTACAATGAGCAGTTCTTC. It specifies CASSKQGGFYNEQFF.

The chain has TRBV5-1 and TRBJ1-1; TRBD1 aligns across 10 bases. The CDR3 covers 13 residues. CDR1 and CDR2 (germline): SGHRS, YFSETQ. The V gene end was trimmed by 6 bases and the J gene end by 4 bases; junction bases not matched to a gene: 3. CDR3: CASKRDRGTEAFF. The CDR3, as DNA: TGCGCCAGCAAGCGGGACAGGGGCACTGAAGCTTTCTTT.

The chain carries TRBV3-1 (or the pseudogene TRBV3-2) and TRBJ2-2, with 7 bases identical to TRBD2. CDR3 length: 14 residues. CDR1 is LGHDT and CDR2 is YNNKEL in the germline V gene (reference sequence). V lost 7 bases to trimming and J lost 6 bases; unmatched junction nucleotides: 8. CDR3: CASTLGGIPGELFF. CDR3 sequence (DNA): TGTGCCAGCACCCTCGGGGGGATTCCCGGGGAGCTGTTTTTT.

This clone was recorded a few times. The rearrangement links TRBV7-9 to TRBJ2-7, with TRBD1 matching 9 bases. CDR1 and CDR2 (germline): SEHNR, FQNEAQ (reference sequence). The CDR3 sequence is 15 residues long. The junction had 6 bases not matched to a gene; V was cut back by 1 base and J by 5 bases. DNA of the CDR3: TGTGCCAGCAGCTTAGATGGGACAGGGCGTGACGAGCAGTACTTC. This gives the protein CASSLDGTGRDEQYF.

This chain connects TRBV19 to TRBJ1-5, with D possibly matching TRBD1 (5 bases). The CDR3 covers 15 residues. Germline CDR1 is LNHDA and CDR2 is SQIVND (reference sequence). Trimming took off 1 base at V and 5 bases at J, with 12 bases between the two ends. The CDR3 DNA follows: TGTGCCAGTAGTATAGGAAGACAGTTACATCAGCCCCAGCATTTT. This codes for CASSIGRQLHQPQHF.

V is TRBV27 and J is TRBJ2-7; maybe TRBD1 (8 bases). Trimming removed 6 bases at V and 1 base at J, with 19 bases between. Looked up from germline, CDR1 is MNHEY and CDR2 is SMNVEV (reference sequence). The CDR3 length is 16 residues. The CDR3 protein is CASRVFGGDRSYEQYF. The CDR3 DNA follows: TGTGCCAGCAGAGTTTTTGGGGGGGACAGGTCCTACGAGCAGTACTTC.

This CDR3 is CASSLGFASGVTGELFF. Written as DNA, the CDR3 is TGTGCCAGCAGCTTAGGATTTGCTAGCGGGGTTACCGGGGAGCTGTTTTTT. The chain is built from TRBV7-2 and TRBJ2-2, with 9 bases identical to TRBD2. Unmatched junction bases numbered 8, after V lost 1 base and J lost 5 bases. Germline CDR1 SGHTA, CDR2 FQGNSA. The CDR3 sequence is 17 residues long.

J is TRBJ2-3 and V is TRBV3-1 (or the pseudogene TRBV3-2), with D tentatively TRBD2 (6 bases). Germline CDR1 LGHDT, CDR2 YNNKEL (reference sequence). There are 16 residues in the CDR3. V gave up 4 bases and J gave up 8 bases, with 22 bases separating them. For the CDR3, the DNA is TGTGCCAGCAGCCCAGAAGGAGGGATAGGGCCGAGTACGCAGTATTTT. Translating gives CASSPEGGIGPSTQYF.

The chain has TRBV2 and TRBJ2-2, with D possibly matching TRBD1 (5 bases). V lost 6 bases and J 0 bases, leaving 20 bases between the germline ends. The CDR3 totals 18 residues. The germline CDR1 and CDR2 sequences are SNHLY and FYNNEI. The CDR3 region has the DNA TGTGCCAGCAGGGTTTATAGTGGGGCGGCGGCGAACACCGGGGAGCTGTTTTTT. It translates to CASRVYSGAAANTGELFF. Looking up the rest from reference TRBV2 and TRBJ2-2 gives the full variable domain: EPEVTQTPSHQVTQMGQEVILRCVPISNHLYFYWYRQILGQKVEFLVSFYNNEISEKSEIFDDQFSVERPDGSNFTLKIRSTKLEDSAMYFCASRVYSGAAANTGELFFGEGSRLTVL.

This chain joins TRBV9 and TRBJ2-3, with TRBD1 identical over 8 bases. From germline, CDR1 is SGDLS and CDR2 YYNGEE. Trimming took 1 base from V and 0 from J; bases not matched to a gene: 10. There are 18 residues in the CDR3. In DNA, the CDR3 is TGTGCCAGCAGCGTACGAGACAGGGGTAGTGCTAGCACAGATACGCAGTATTTT. Residues: CASSVRDRGSASTDTQYF.

The chain couples TRBV29-1 to TRBJ2-3; TRBD2 matches 8 bases. After removal of 5 bases from V and 5 bases from J, the junction contained 12 bases not matched to a gene. The CDR3 has 15 amino acids. Germline CDR1 and CDR2: SQVTM and ANQGSEA. The CDR3 coding sequence is TGCAGCGTTCCCCGGGAGGGGAGGCAAGGAGATACGCAGTATTTT. Its translation is CSVPREGRQGDTQYF.

This clone was observed a single time. The rearrangement joins TRBV9 to TRBJ1-1; D remains ambiguous. This CDR3 comprises 15 residues. Germline V CDR1 and CDR2: SGDLS, YYNGEE. The V and J ends lost 3 bases and 1 base respectively, with 13 bases between them. DNA for the CDR3: TGTGCCAGCAGCGCAACGCCCGGCGGGAACACTGAAGCTTTCTTT. Translation gives CASSATPGGNTEAFF.

About this clone itself: The sample carries other DNA sequences with the same CDR3. J is TRBJ2-1 and V is TRBV4-2, with 12 bases fitting TRBD2. The CDR3 is 16 residues long. The germline V gene has CDR1 LGHNA and CDR2 YNFKEQ. V shed 1 base, J shed 8 bases, and the junction held 6 bases outside the gene matches. CDR3 loop: CASSQGLAGGQHEQFF. CDR3 nucleotides: TGTGCCAGCAGCCAAGGCCTAGCGGGGGGGCAACATGAGCAGTTCTTC.

This clone came up once. The chain recombines TRBV7-2 with TRBJ1-1; D remains ambiguous. V was trimmed by 2 bases and J by 3 bases, leaving 10 bases between them. The CDR3 totals 14 residues. The germline V gene has CDR1 SGHTA and CDR2 FQGNSA. The CDR3 loop is CASSLSEGYTEAFF. Here the CDR3 DNA reads TGTGCCAGCAGCTTATCGGAGGGCTACACTGAAGCTTTCTTT.

V gene TRBV19 combines with J gene TRBJ1-2; 12 nucleotides align to TRBD1. CDR1 is LNHDA, CDR2 SQIVND, per germline (reference sequence). J was trimmed by 4 bases and V by 6 bases; bases with no gene match: 6. The CDR3 length is 15 residues. The CDR3 protein is CASRGQGAKAYGYTF. For the CDR3, the DNA is TGTGCCAGTAGGGGACAGGGGGCGAAGGCCTATGGCTACACCTTC.

The chain combines TRBV27 with TRBJ2-7, with D perhaps matching TRBD1 (5 bases). Germline V CDR1 and CDR2: MNHEY, SMNVEV (reference sequence). This CDR3 contains 14 residues. The V and J ends lost 2 bases and 3 bases respectively, with 11 bases between them. Written as DNA, the CDR3 is TGTGCCAGCAGTTTAGTGGGGCGCGACTACGAGCAGTACTTC. This codes for CASSLVGRDYEQYF.

This clone has a single count. V usage is TRBV9 and J usage is TRBJ2-3; D perhaps matches TRBD2 (5 bases). The CDR3 length is 14 residues. Between the trimmed V and J ends, which lost 0 bases and 0 bases, there was a span of 5 bases. The germline CDR1 and CDR2 sequences are SGDLS and YYNGEE. The CDR3 region has the DNA TGTGCCAGCAGCGTAGGGACTAGCACAGATACGCAGTATTTT. Encoded protein: CASSVGTSTDTQYF. The full variable domain, with the rest looked up from reference TRBV9 and TRBJ2-3, is DSGVTQTPKHLITATGQRVTLRCSPRSGDLSVYWYQQSLDQGLQFLIQYYNGEERAKGNILERFSAQQFPDLHSELNLSSLELGDSALYFCASSVGTSTDTQYFGPGTRLTVL.

The V call is TRBV5-1, the J call TRBJ1-6; 7 positions agree with TRBD1. The junction had 5 bases not matched to a gene; V was cut back by 1 base and J by 7 bases. The CDR3 has 15 residues. Looked up from germline, CDR1 is SGHRS and CDR2 is YFSETQ. The CDR3 sequence: CASSLSEGANSPLHF. The CDR3 DNA reads TGCGCCAGCAGCTTGTCAGAGGGGGCGAATTCACCCCTCCACTTT.

This clone was counted only a few times. This chain links TRBV3-1 (or the pseudogene TRBV3-2) with TRBJ1-6, with a tentative D call TRBD1 (5 bases). V gave up 1 base and J gave up 7 bases, with 11 bases separating them. Germline values: CDR1 LGHDT, CDR2 YNNKEL (reference sequence). The CDR3 is 15 residues long. The DNA for the CDR3 is TGTGCCAGCAGCCAAGTCGACAGCTTAAATTCACCCCTCCACTTT. Encoded protein: CASSQVDSLNSPLHF.

The rearrangement links TRBV5-4 to TRBJ1-4; D perhaps matches TRBD1 (5 bases). This CDR3 has 16 amino acids. Per germline, CDR1 SGHNT and CDR2 YYREEE (reference sequence). The V and J ends lost 1 base and 8 bases respectively, with 18 bases between them. CDR3 bases: TGTGCCAGCAGCTTGCCCGGAGGGGCGGGGGGAGAAAAACTGTTTTTT. Its translation is CASSLPGGAGGEKLFF.

The V gene is TRBV6-5, the J gene TRBJ2-7; tentatively, D is TRBD1 (6 bases). This CDR3 has 12 residues. V dropped 10 bases and J dropped 1 base, with 11 bases sitting between them. The germline V gene has CDR1 MNHEY and CDR2 SVGAGI. The CDR3 DNA reads as TGTGCCACCAACGACAGGTCCTACGAGCAGTACTTC. This encodes CATNDRSYEQYF.

This clone was counted a single time. V gene TRBV25-1 combines with J gene TRBJ2-3, with 12 bases lining up with TRBD1. Germline V gene sequence: CDR1 MGHDK, CDR2 SYGVNS. The CDR3 loop spans 13 amino acids. J gave up 5 bases and V 11 bases, and 5 bases lay outside the gene matches. The CDR3 DNA reads as TGTGCCGCGGGACAGGGGGCAATAGATACGCAGTATTTT. As protein: CAAGQGAIDTQYF.